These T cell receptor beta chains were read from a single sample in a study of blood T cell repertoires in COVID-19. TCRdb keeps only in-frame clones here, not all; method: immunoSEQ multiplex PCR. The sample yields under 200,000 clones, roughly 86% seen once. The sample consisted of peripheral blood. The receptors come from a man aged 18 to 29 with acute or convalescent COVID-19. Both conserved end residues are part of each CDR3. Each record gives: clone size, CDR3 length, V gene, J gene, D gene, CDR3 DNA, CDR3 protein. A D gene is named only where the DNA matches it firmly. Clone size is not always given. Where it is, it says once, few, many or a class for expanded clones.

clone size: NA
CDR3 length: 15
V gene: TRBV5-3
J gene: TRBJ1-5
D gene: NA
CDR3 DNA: TGTGCCAGAAGTTTCTCCGGGCAGGGGTATCAGCCCCAGCATTTT
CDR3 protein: CARSFSGQGYQPQHF

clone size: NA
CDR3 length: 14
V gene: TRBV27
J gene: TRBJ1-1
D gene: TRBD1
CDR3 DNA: TGTGCCAGCAGTCTCACAGGGGGCATCACTGAAGCTTTCTTT
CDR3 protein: CASSLTGGITEAFF

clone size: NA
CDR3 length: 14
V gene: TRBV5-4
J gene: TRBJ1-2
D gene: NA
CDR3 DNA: TGTGCCAGCAGCTCACCAGGATCGGTTTCTGGCTACACCTTC
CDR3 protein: CASSSPGSVSGYTF

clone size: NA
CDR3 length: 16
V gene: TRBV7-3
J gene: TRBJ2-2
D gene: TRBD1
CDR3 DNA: TGTGCCAGCAGCTTAGTCGGGACAGGGGAGACCGGGGAGCTGTTTTTT
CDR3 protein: CASSLVGTGETGELFF

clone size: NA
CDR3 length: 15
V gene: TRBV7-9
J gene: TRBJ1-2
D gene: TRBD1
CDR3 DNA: TGTGCCAGCAGCTTAGGGAGCAGGGGGACCTATGGCTACACCTTC
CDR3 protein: CASSLGSRGTYGYTF

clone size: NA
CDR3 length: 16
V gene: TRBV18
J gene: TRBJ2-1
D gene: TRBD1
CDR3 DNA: TGTGCCAGCTCACCACCACGGACAGGTAACTACAATGAGCAGTTCTTC
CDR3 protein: CASSPPRTGNYNEQFF

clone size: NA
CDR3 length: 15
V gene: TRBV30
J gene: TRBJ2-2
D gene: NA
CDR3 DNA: TGTGCCTGGAGTGTACTCCTCCCGGGGGCCGGGGAGCTGTTTTTT
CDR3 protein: CAWSVLLPGAGELFF

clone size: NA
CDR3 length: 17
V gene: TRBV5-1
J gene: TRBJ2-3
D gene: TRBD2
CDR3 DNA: TGCGCCAGCAGCTGGACTAGCGGGGGGGTTAGCACAGATACGCAGTATTTT
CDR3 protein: CASSWTSGGVSTDTQYF

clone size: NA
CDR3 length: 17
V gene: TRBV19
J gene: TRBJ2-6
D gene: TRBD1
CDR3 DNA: TGTGCCAGTAGTTTTCCCGGGACAGGGTCTGGGGCCAACGTCCTGACTTTC
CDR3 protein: CASSFPGTGSGANVLTF

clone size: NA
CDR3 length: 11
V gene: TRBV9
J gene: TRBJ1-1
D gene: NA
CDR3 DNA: TGTGCCAGCAGCCCGCGGCATGAAGCTTTCTTT
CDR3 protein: CASSPRHEAFF

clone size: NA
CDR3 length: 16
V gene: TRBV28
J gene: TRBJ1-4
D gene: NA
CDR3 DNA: TGTGCCAGCAGTGGTAGCAGCCTGGCAACTAATGAAAAACTGTTTTTT
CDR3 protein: CASSGSSLATNEKLFF

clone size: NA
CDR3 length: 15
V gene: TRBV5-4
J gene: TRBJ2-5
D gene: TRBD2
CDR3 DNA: TGTGCCAGCAGCTTTACTAGCGGGGGGAGTGAGACCCAGTACTTC
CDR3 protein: CASSFTSGGSETQYF

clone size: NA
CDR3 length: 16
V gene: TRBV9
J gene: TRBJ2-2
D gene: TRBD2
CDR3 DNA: TGTGCCAGCAGCGTAGTGGCGGGGGGCATCACCGGGGAGCTGTTTTTT
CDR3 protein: CASSVVAGGITGELFF

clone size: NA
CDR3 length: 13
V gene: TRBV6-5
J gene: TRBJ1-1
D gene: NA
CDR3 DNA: TGTGCCAGCAGTATGCGGGCGCGGACTGAAGCTTTCTTT
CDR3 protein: CASSMRARTEAFF

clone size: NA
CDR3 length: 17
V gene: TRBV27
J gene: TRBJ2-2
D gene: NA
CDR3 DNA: TGTGCCAGCAGGAACCCCGACAGTATGGCGAACACCGGGGAGCTGTTTTTT
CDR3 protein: CASRNPDSMANTGELFF

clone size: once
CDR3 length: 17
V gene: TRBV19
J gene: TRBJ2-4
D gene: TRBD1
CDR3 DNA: TGTGCCAGCGCAAACCACGAGGGACAGCTATCCAAAAACATTCAGTACTTC
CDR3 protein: CASANHEGQLSKNIQYF

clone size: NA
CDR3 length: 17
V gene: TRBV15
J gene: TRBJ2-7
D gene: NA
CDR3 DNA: TGTGCCACCAGCAAAGTTTTCACCGGGACACCCCTCTACGAGCAGTACTTC
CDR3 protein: CATSKVFTGTPLYEQYF

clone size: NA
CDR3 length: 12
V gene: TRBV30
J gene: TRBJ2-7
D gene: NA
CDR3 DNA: TGTGCCTGGAGTGTAGGTCTGCGGGAGCAGTACTTC
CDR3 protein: CAWSVGLREQYF

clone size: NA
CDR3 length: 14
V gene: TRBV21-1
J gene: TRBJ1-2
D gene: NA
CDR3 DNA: TGTGCCAGCAGCAAACCACAGGGCGGCTATGGCTACACCTTC
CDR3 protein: CASSKPQGGYGYTF

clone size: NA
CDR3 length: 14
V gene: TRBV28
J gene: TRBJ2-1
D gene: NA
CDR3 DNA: TGTGCCAGCAACGTACCGACTTCCTACAATGAGCAGTTCTTC
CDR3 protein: CASNVPTSYNEQFF

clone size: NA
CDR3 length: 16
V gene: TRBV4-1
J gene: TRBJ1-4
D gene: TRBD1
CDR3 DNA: TGCGCCAGCAGCCAAGATCGGACAGGGGTTGATGAAAAACTGTTTTTT
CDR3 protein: CASSQDRTGVDEKLFF

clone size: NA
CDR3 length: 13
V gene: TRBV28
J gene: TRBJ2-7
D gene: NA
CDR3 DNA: TGTGCCAGCAGTTTCGGGGTATCCTACGAGCAGTACTTC
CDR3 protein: CASSFGVSYEQYF